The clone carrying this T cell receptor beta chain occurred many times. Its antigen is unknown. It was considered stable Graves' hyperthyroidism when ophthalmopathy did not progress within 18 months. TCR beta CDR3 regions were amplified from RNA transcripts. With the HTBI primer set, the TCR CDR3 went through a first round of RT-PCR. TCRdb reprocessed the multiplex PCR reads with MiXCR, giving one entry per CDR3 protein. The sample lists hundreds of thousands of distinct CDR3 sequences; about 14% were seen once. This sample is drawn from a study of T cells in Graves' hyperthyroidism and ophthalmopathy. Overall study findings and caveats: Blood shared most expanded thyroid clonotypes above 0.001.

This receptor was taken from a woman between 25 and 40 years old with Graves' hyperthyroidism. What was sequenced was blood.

The DNA for the CDR3 is TGTGCCAGCAGTTCTCAACAGGGGAACTATGGCTACACCTTC. As protein: CASSSQQGNYGYTF. The chain couples TRBV28 to TRBJ1-2; 7 positions agree with TRBD1. The V gene end was trimmed by 4 bases and the J gene end by 2 bases; junction bases not matched to a gene: 4. The CDR3 runs 14 residues. Germline V gene data show CDR1 as MDHEN and CDR2 as SYDVKM.